This TCR beta chain appears in the sequencing data of a study of control samples from healthy donors and cancer patients. Profiling relied on immunoSEQ multiplex PCR, and the TCRdb table lists in-frame clones only, not all of them. The sample contains almost 85,000 clones, about 94% of which appear only once. Material for sequencing was blood. This receptor was obtained from a woman between 18 and 30 years old in good health.

CDR3 protein: CASSLGLVFYEQYF. The CDR3 nucleotides read TGTGCCAGCAGCTTAGGACTAGTTTTTTACGAGCAGTACTTC. V and J are TRBV7-2 and TRBJ2-7; a weak D match, TRBD2 (6 bases). This CDR3 is built from 14 residues. Germline V gene sequence: CDR1 SGHTA, CDR2 FQGNSA. V was pared by 1 base and J by 4 bases, with 11 bases between.